The T cell receptor (beta chain) described here comes from a study of metastatic and nonmetastatic thyroid tumors (TCRdb year 2020). Study-level background: The researchers compared repertoires between peripheral blood samples and tumor or nodule tissue samples from patients with malignant or benign thyroid disease. Study-wide findings and limitations: TCR beta diversity was reported as significantly higher in malignant tumors than in benign nodules, in both blood and tumor samples.

Receptor amplification or capture employed PCR. Instrument used: Illumina HiSeq 4000. High-throughput sequencing was used to profile the TCR beta-chain CDR3 region of each patient. The study's own analysis went as follows. A classifier to discriminate distant-metastatic papillary thyroid cancer patients was built from CDR3 differences across clinicopathological groups. The Shannon index was used to assess repertoire diversity, and the Morisita-Horn index was used to assess tumor-blood repertoire similarity. TCRdb cleaned the public reads at Q25 with fastp, built clones with MiXCR and kept in-frame beta chains. The V and J calls follow TCRdb's processing rather than the paper's. Across this sample there are roughly 13,000 clones, with 28% seen only once. More than 10% of the sample goes to the ten largest clones. CDR1 and CDR2 are drawn from the germline V gene: MNHNS, SASEGT. V is reduced by 7 bases and J by 5 bases, leaving a spacing of 19 bases between them. Measured from the cysteine to the phenylalanine, the CDR3 is 15 residues long. The DNA shown is the 45-base CDR3, in frame from base 1.

Before undergoing thyroid surgery, none of the patients had been given any kind of treatment. Patient clinical samples collected from 2012 to 2018 were retrospectively analysed using T-cell receptor beta sequencing. In this sample, this clone turned up a few times. The antigen it recognizes is unknown. Base qualities are not at hand, and no much larger clone is one base apart. The chain employs TRBV6-1 and TRBJ2-3; the D segment could be TRBD2, given 5 matching bases. The clonotype comes from a female donor with papillary thyroid cancer or a benign thyroid nodule (not recorded which). Some clones in this sample may be carry-over from other donors' samples. Sequences were obtained from tumor tissue. The CDR3 protein sequence reads: CASKDRGLSGDTQYF. The DNA reads TGTGCCAGCAAGGACCGCGGGCTCAGCGGAGATACGCAGTATTTT.